The T cell receptor (beta chain) described here comes from a study of identical twins. This clonotype occurred a few times. TCRdb itself ran the 5' RACE reads through MiXCR, one entry per CDR3 protein. The table records about 660,000 distinct CDR3 sequences, approximately 9% of them present only once. This sample was shared with a second study, whose subject was yellow fever vaccine responses in identical twins.

This clonotype was sampled from a woman under 30 in good health. Input material: PBMCs.

The CDR3 sequence: CASSPLQGGITSGRSHNEQFF. CDR3 nucleotides: TGTGCCAGCTCACCATTACAGGGGGGAATCACTAGCGGGAGGTCGCACAATGAGCAGTTCTTC. This sequence joins TRBV18 and TRBJ2-1; 12 nucleotides align to TRBD2. CDR1 and CDR2 from the germline V gene are KGHSH and LQKENI. This CDR3 region has 21 residues. After removal of 2 bases from V and 5 bases from J, the junction contained 19 bases not matched to a gene.